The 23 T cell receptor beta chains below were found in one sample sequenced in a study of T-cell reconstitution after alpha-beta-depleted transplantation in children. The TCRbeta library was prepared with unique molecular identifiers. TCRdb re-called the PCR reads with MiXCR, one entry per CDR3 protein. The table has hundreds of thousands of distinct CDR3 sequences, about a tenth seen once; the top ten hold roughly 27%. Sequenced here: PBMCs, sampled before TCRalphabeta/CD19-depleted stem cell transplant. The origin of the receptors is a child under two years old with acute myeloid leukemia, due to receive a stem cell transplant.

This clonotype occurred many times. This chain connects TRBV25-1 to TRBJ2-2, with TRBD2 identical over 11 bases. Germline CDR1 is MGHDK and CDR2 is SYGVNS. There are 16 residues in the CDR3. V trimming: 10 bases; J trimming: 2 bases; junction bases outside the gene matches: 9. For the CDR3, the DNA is TGTGCCACGAGGCCTCTAGCGGGGGGTAACACCGGGGAGCTGTTTTTT. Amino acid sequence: CATRPLAGGNTGELFF.

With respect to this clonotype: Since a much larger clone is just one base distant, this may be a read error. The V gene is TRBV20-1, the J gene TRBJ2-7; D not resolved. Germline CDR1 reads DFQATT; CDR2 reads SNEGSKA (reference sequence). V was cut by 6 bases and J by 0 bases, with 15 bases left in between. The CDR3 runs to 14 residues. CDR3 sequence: CSALRCASSYEQYF. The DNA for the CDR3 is TGCAGTGCCCTTAGGTGCGCCAGCTCCTACGAGCAGTACTTC.

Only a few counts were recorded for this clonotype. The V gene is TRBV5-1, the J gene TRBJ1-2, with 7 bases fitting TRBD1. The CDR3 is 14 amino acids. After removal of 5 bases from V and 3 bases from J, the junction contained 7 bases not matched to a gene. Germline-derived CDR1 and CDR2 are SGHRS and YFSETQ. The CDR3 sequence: CASRRTGDDYGYTF. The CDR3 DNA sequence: TGCGCCAGCAGACGAACAGGGGACGACTATGGCTACACCTTC.

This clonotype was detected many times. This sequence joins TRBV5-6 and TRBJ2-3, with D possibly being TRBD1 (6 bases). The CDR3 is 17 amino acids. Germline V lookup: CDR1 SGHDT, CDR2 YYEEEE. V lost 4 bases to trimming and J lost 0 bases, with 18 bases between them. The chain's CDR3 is CASSLSMDSLSTDTQYF. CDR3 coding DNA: TGTGCCAGCAGCCTGTCTATGGACAGTTTGAGCACAGATACGCAGTATTTT.

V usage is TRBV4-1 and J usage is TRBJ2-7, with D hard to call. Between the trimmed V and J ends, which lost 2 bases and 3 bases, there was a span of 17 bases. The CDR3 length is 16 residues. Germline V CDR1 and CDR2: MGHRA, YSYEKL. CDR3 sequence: CASSQSTSSGFYEQYF. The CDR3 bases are TGCGCCAGCAGCCAATCAACGTCTTCGGGCTTCTACGAGCAGTACTTC.

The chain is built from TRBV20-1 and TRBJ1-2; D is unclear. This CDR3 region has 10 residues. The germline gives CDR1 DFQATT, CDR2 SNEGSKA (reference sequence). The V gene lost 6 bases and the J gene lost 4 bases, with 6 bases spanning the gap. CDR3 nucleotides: TGCAGTGCCCAAAGCTATGGCTACACCTTC. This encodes CSAQSYGYTF.

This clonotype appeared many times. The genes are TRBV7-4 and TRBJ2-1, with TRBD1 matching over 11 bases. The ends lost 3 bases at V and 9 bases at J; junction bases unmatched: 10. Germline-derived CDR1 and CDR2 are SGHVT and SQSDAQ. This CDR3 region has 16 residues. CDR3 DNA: TGTGCCAGCAGCTTCCCGGAGGGACAGGGGGATCGTGAGCAGTTCTTC. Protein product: CASSFPEGQGDREQFF.

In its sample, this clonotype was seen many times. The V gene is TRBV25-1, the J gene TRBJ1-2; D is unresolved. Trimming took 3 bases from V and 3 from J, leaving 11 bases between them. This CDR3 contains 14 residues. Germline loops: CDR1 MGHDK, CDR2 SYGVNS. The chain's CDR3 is CASSERVGHYGYTF. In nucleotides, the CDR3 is TGTGCCAGCAGTGAGAGGGTAGGGCACTATGGCTACACCTTC.

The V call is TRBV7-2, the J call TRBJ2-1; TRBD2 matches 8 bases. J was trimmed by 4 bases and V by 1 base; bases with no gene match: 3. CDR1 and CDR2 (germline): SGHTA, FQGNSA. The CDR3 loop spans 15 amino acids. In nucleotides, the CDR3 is TGTGCCAGCAGCTTAGTAGGGACTAGTTACAATGAGCAGTTCTTC. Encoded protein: CASSLVGTSYNEQFF. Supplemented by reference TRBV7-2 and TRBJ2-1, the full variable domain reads GAGVSQSPSNKVTEKGKDVELRCDPISGHTALYWYRQSLGQGLEFLIYFQGNSAPDKSGLPSDRFSAERTGGSVSTLTIQRTQQEDSAVYLCASSLVGTSYNEQFFGPGTRLTVL.

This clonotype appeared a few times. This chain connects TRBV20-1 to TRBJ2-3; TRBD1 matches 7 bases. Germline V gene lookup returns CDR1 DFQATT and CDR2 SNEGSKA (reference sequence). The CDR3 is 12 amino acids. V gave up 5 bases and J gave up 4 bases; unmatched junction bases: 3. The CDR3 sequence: CSAGDRSDTQYF. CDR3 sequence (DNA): TGCAGTGCTGGGGACAGATCAGATACGCAGTATTTT.

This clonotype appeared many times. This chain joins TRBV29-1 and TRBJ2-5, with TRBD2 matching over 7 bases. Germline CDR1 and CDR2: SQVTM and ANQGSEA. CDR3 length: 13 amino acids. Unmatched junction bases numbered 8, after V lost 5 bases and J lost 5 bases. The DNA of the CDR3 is TGCAGCGTTCTCAGATGGGGAGGGGAGACCCAGTACTTC. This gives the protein CSVLRWGGETQYF.

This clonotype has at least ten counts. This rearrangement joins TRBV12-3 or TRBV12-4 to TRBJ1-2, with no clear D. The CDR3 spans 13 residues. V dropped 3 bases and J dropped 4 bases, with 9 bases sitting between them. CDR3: CASSFEGSYGYTF. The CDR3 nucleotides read TGTGCCAGCAGTTTTGAGGGCAGCTATGGCTACACCTTC.

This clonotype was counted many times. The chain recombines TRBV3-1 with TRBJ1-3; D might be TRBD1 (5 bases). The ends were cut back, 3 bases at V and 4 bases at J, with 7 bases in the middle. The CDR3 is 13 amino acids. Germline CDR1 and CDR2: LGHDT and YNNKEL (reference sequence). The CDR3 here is CASSHRDGNTIYF. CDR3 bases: TGTGCCAGCAGCCACAGGGACGGAAACACCATATATTTT. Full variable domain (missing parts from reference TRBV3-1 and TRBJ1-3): DTAVSQTPKYLVTQMGNDKSIKCEQNLGHDTMYWYKQDSKKFLKIMFSYNNKELIINETVPNRFSPKSPDKAHLNLHINSLELGDSAVYFCASSHRDGNTIYFGEGSWLTVV.

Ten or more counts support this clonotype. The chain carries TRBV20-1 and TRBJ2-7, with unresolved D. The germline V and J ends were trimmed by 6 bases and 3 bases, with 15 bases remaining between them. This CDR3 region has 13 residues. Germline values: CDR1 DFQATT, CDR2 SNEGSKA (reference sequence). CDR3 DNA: TGCAGTGCCCATATCCAGTTCGGCTACGAGCAGTACTTC. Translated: CSAHIQFGYEQYF.

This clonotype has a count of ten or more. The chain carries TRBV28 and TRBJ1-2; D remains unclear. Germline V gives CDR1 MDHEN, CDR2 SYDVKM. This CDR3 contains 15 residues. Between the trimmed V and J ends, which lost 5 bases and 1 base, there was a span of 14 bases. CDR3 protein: CASSPKRGNNYGYTF. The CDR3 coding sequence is TGTGCCAGCAGTCCCAAACGAGGGAATAACTATGGCTACACCTTC.

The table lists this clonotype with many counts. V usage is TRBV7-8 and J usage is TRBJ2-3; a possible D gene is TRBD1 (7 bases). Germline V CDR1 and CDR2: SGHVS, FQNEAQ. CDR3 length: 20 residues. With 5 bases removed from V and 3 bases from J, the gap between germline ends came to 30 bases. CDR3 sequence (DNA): TGTGCCAGCAGCCCCCGAACCAGGGGGGTTCGGGACTTCGGGACAGATACGCAGTATTTT. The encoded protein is CASSPRTRGVRDFGTDTQYF.

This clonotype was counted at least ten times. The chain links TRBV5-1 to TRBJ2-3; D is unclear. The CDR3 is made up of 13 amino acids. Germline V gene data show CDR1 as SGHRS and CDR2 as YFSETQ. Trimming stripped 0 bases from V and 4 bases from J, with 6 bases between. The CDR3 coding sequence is TGCGCCAGCAGCTTGGGGGTTGCAGATACGCAGTATTTT. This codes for CASSLGVADTQYF.

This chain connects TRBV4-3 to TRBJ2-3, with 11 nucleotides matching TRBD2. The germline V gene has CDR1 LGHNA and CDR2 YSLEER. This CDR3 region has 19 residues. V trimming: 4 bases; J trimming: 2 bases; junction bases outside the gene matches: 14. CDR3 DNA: TGCGCCAGCAGCCGAGGACATAGCGGGAGGGGAGGGTCCACAGATACGCAGTATTTT. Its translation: CASSRGHSGRGGSTDTQYF.

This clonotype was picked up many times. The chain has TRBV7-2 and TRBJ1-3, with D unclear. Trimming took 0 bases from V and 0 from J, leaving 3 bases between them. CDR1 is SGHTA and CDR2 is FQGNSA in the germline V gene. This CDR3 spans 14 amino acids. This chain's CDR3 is CASSLASSGNTIYF. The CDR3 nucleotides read TGTGCCAGCAGCTTAGCGAGCTCTGGAAACACCATATATTTT. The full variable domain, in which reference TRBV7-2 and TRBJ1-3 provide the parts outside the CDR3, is GAGVSQSPSNKVTEKGKDVELRCDPISGHTALYWYRQSLGQGLEFLIYFQGNSAPDKSGLPSDRFSAERTGGSVSTLTIQRTQQEDSAVYLCASSLASSGNTIYFGEGSWLTVV.

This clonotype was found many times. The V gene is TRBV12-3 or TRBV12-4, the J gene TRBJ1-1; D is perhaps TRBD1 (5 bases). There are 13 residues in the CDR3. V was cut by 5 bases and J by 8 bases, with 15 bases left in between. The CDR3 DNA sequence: TGTGCCAGCAGTCCCTCAGGGCGCTACGAAGCTTTCTTT. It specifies CASSPSGRYEAFF.

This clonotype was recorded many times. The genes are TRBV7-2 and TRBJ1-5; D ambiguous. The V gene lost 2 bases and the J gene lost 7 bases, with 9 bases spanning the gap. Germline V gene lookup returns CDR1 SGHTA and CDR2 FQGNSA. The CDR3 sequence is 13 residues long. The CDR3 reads CASSLLWGQPQHF. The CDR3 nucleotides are TGTGCCAGCAGCTTATTGTGGGGACAGCCCCAGCATTTT. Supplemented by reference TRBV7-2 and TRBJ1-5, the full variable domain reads GAGVSQSPSNKVTEKGKDVELRCDPISGHTALYWYRQSLGQGLEFLIYFQGNSAPDKSGLPSDRFSAERTGGSVSTLTIQRTQQEDSAVYLCASSLLWGQPQHFGDGTRLSIL.

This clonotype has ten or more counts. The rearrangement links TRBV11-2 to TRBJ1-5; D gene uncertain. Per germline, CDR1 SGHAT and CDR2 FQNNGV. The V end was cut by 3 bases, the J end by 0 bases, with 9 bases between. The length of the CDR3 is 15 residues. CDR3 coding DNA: TGTGCCAGCAGCTTGGGAGCGTATAGCAATCAGCCCCAGCATTTT. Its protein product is CASSLGAYSNQPQHF. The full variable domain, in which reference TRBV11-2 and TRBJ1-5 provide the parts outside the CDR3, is EAGVAQSPRYKIIEKRQSVAFWCNPISGHATLYWYQQILGQGPKLLIQFQNNGVVDDSQLPKDRFSAERLKGVDSTLKIQPAKLEDSAVYLCASSLGAYSNQPQHFGDGTRLSIL.

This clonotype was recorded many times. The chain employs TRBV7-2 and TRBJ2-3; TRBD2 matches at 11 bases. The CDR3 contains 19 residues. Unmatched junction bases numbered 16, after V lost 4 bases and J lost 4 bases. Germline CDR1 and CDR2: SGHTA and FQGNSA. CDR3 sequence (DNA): TGTGCCAGCAGCTGGATACTAGCGGGGGCGCAATCCCTCCCAGATACGCAGTATTTT. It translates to CASSWILAGAQSLPDTQYF.